This T cell receptor beta chain was identified in a study of CXCR3-negative and CXCR3-positive naive CD8 T cells (dated by TCRdb to between 2018 and 2020). Describing the broader study: In total, about 135 million TRB reads were obtained, or roughly 1.5 +/- 0.3 million reads per library. The diversity and physicochemical repertoire analyses included approximately ten donors pooled from two independent experiments. TRBV-TRBJ cluster analysis included naive subsets from about five donors and memory cells from 3 donors. What the authors observed across the whole study: Freshly isolated PBMCs were used for most assays because CXCR3 expression went down partially after cryopreservation. Compared with CXCR3-negative naive cells, CXCR3-positive naive cells had TRB CDR3s with higher hydrophobicity (lower Kidera factor 4), lower energy, and higher strength and volume indices. Because surface CD5, which is linked to self-reactivity in mice, was comparable between the naive subsets, TCR interaction strength was also inferred from the physicochemical properties of TRB CDR3s. Both naive subsets had comparably high repertoire diversity, while memory CD8+ T cells had much lower repertoire diversity. Within the same donor, TRBV-TRBJ usage looked similar between naive CXCR3-negative and CXCR3-positive cells, but memory cells had distinct patterns.

Each CD8+ T cell subset was flow-sorted in triplicate, with over 250,000 cells per subset placed directly into RLT lysis buffer. To exclude memory contaminants, naive CD8+ T cells were stringently defined as CD45RO-CCR7+CD27+CD95-. Using standard density gradient centrifugation, peripheral blood mononuclear cells were isolated from buffy coats. A FACSAria III was used to flow-sort naive CD8+ T cells into CXCR3-negative and CXCR3-positive populations. Total RNA was extracted from sorted cells with an RNeasy Mini Kit. The instrument was a NextSeq 550. The Human TCR Profiling Kit (MiLaboratory) was used to prepare UMI-labeled 5' RACE TRB cDNA libraries. The full amount of extracted RNA was used for cDNA synthesis, and the full amount of resulting cDNA was used for PCR amplification. Libraries were prepared in parallel using an identical number of PCR cycles. From the authors' description of their analysis: MIGEC and MiXCR extracted about 50,000 +/- 9,200 unique UMI-labeled TRB cDNA molecules per library, requiring at least two reads per UMI. An average of approximately 40,000 +/- 10,000 functional in-frame TRB CDR3 nucleotide clonotypes without stop codons was found per library. After downsampling to 5000 UMI-labeled TRB molecules per sample, diversity metrics, including normalized Shannon-Wiener and Chao1, were computed in VDJtools. For the central five CDR3 residues, VDJtools calculated physicochemical properties weighted by clonotype size, namely interaction energy, strength, volume and Kidera factor 4. After the reads were reprocessed by TCRdb, one entry was made per CDR3 protein sequence, with no DNA. TCRdb's processing, not the authors', yielded these V and J calls. This sample's clone table shows some 22,000 distinct CDR3 sequences. The ten largest make up approximately 4.1% of the sample.

In regard to this clonotype: Its antigen is still unknown.

The CDR3 runs 12 amino acids, cysteine and phenylalanine included. The entry carries no DNA sequence. From a lookup of the germline V gene, CDR1 and CDR2 are MRHNA and SNTAGT. The chain employs TRBV6-4 and TRBJ2-7. The sample taken for sequencing was naive CXCR3- CD8+ T cells from blood. What the cell subset or site label conveys for this sample: CD45RO-CCR7+CD27+CD95- naive CD8+ T cells lacking CXCR3 (TNR3-). This receptor was obtained from a human donor in good health. Some clones in this sample may be carry-over from other donors' samples. The CDR3 region reads CASMRGSYEQYF.